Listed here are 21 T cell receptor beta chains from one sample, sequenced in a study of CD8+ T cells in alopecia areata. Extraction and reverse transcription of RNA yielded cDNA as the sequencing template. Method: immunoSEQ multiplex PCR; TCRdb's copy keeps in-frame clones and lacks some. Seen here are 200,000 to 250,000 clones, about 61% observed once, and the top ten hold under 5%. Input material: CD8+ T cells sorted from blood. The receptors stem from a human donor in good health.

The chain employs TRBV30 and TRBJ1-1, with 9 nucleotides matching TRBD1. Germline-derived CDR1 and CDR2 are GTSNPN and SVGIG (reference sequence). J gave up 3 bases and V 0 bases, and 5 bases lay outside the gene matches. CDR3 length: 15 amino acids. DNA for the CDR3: TGTGCCTGGAGTGTAGGGACAGGGCTTCACACTGAAGCTTTCTTT. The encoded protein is CAWSVGTGLHTEAFF.

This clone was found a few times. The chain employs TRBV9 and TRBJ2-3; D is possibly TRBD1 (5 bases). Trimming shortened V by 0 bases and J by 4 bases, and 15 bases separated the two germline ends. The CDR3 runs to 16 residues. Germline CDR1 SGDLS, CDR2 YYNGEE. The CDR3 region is CASSVGDWGPADTQYF. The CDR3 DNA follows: TGTGCCAGCAGCGTAGGAGATTGGGGCCCTGCAGATACGCAGTATTTT.

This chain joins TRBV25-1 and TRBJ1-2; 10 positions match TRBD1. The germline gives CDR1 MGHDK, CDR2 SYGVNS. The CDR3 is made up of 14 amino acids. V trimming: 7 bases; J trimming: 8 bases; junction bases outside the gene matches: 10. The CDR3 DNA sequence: TGTGCCAGCACCGATACCGGGACAGGGGACGGCTACACCTTC. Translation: CASTDTGTGDGYTF.

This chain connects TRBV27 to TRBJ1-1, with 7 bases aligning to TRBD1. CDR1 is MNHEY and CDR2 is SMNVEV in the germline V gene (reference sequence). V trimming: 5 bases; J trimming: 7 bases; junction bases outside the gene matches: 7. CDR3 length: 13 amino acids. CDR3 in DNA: TGTGCCAGCAGTATACAGGGGAAGAGTGAAGCTTTCTTT. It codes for CASSIQGKSEAFF.

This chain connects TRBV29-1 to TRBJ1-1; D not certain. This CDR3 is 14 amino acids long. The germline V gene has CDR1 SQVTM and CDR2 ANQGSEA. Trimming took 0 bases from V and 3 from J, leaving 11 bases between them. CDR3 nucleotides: TGCAGCGTTGAAGATTTGGGGAGTTACACTGAAGCTTTCTTT. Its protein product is CSVEDLGSYTEAFF.

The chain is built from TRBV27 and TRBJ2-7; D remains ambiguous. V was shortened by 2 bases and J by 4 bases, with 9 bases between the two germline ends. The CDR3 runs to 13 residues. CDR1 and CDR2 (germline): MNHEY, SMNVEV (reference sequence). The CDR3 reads CASSLRSPYEQYF. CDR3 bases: TGTGCCAGCAGTTTAAGGAGCCCTTACGAGCAGTACTTC.

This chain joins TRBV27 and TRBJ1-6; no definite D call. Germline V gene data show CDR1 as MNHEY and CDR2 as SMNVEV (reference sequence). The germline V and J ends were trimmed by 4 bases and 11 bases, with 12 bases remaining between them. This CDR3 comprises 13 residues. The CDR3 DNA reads TGTGCCAGCAGTTCACGACGGTCTCCACCCCTCCACTTT. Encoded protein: CASSSRRSPPLHF.

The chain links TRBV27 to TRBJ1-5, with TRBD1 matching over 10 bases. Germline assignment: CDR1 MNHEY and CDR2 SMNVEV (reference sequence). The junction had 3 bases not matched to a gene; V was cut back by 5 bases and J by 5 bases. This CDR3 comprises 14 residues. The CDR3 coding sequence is TGTGCCAGCAGTACCGGACAGGGGGATCAGCCCCAGCATTTT. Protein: CASSTGQGDQPQHF.

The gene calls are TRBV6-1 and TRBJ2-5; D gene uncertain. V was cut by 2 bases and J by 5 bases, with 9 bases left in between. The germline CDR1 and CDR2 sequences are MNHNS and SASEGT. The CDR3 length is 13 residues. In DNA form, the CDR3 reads TGTGCCAGCAGTGAACAGGATTGGGAGACCCAGTACTTC. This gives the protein CASSEQDWETQYF.

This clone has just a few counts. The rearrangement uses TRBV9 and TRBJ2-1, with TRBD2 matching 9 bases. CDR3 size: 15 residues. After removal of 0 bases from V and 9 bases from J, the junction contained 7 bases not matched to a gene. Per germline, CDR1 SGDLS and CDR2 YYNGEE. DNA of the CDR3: TGTGCCAGCAGCGTAGCTAGCGGGGCTGGCCGTGAGCAGTTCTTC. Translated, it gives CASSVASGAGREQFF.

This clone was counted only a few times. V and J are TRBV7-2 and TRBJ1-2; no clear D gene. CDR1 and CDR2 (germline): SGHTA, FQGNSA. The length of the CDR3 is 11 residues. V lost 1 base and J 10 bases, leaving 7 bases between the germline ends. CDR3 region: CASSLEPFYTF. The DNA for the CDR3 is TGTGCCAGCAGCTTAGAACCATTCTACACCTTC.

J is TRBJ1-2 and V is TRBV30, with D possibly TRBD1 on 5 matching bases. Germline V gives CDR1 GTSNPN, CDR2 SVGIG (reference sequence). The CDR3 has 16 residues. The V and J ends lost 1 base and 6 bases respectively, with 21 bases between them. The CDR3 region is CAWSALPGPPEDGYTF. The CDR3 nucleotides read TGTGCCTGGAGTGCCCTCCCGGGACCCCCAGAGGATGGCTACACCTTC.

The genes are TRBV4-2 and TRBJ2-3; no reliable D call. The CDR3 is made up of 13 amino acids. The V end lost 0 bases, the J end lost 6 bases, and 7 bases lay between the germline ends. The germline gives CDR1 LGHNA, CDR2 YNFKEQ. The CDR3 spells CASSQELLDTQYF. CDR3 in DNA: TGTGCCAGCAGCCAAGAGCTGCTCGATACGCAGTATTTT.

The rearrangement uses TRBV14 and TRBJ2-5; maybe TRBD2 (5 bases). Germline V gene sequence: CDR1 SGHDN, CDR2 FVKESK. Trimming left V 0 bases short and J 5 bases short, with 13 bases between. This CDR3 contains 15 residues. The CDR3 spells CASSQEFTDWETQYF. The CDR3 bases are TGTGCCAGCAGCCAAGAATTTACGGACTGGGAGACCCAGTACTTC.

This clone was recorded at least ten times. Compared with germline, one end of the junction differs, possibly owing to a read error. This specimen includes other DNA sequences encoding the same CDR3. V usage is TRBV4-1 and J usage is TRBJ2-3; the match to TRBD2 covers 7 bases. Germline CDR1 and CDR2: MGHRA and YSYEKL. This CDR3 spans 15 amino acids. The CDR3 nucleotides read TGTGCCAGCAGCCGGCGGGCGGGGGAGCCAGATACGCAGTATTTT. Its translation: CASSRRAGEPDTQYF.

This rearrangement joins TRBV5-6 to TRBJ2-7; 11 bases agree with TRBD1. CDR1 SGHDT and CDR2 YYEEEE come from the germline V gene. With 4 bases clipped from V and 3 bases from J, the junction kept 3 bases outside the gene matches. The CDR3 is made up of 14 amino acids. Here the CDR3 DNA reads TGTGCCAGCAGCCACGGGACAGGGGGCTACGAGCAGTACTTC. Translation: CASSHGTGGYEQYF.

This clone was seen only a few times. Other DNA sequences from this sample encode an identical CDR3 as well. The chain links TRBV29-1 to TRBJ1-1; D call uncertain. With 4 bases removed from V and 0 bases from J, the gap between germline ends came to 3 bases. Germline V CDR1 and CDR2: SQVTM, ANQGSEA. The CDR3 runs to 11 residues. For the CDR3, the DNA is TGCAGCGTTGCTCTGAACACTGAAGCTTTCTTT. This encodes CSVALNTEAFF.

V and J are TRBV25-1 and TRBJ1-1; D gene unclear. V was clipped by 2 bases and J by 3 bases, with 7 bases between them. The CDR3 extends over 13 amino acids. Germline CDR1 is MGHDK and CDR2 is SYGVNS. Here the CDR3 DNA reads TGTGCCAGCAGTGAAGGGTTAGACACTGAAGCTTTCTTT. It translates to CASSEGLDTEAFF.

CDR3 nucleotides: TGTGCCAGCAGTTACCGACTTAGTGCCGGGGAGCTGTTTTTT. This encodes CASSYRLSAGELFF. The chain couples TRBV6-5 to TRBJ2-2; D gene unclear. V dropped 2 bases and J dropped 6 bases, with 10 bases sitting between them. Germline-derived CDR1 and CDR2 are MNHEY and SVGAGI. The CDR3 consists of 14 residues.

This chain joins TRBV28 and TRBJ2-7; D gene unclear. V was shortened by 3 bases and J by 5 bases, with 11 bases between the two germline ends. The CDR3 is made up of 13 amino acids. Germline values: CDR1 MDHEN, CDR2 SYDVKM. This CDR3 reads CASSFDMINEQYF. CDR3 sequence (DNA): TGTGCCAGCAGTTTTGACATGATCAACGAGCAGTACTTC.

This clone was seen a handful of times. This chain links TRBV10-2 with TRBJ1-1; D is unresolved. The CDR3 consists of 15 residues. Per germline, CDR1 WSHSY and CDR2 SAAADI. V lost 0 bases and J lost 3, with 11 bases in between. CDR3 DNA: TGCGCCAGCAGTGAGTCGGGAGATGCGGACACTGAAGCTTTCTTT. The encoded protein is CASSESGDADTEAFF.